The 30 T cell receptor beta chains presented below share a single source sample, sequenced in a study of CXCR3-negative and CXCR3-positive naive CD8 T cells. The study made its TRB cDNA libraries by 5' RACE, adding UMI labels. TCRdb re-called the 5' RACE reads, yielding one record per CDR3 amino acid sequence without DNA. Its clone listing holds approximately 83,000 distinct CDR3 sequences. Sequenced material: naive CXCR3- CD8+ T cells from blood. As for subset: CD45RO-CCR7+CD27+CD95- naive CD8+ T cells lacking CXCR3 (TNR3-). These receptors all come from a human donor in good health. Some clones in this sample may be carry-over from other donors' samples.

The V call is TRBV29-1, the J call TRBJ2-1; without DNA, the TCRdb call of TRBD2 cannot be checked. This CDR3 spans 12 amino acids. In germline, CDR1 is SQVTM, CDR2 ANQGSEA. The CDR3 reads CSVVGGSNEQFF.

The chain uses TRBV29-1 and TRBJ1-1; TCRdb reports TRBD1, a call that lacks DNA to check it against. Germline loops: CDR1 SQVTM, CDR2 ANQGSEA. CDR3 size: 12 residues. CDR3 residues: CSVEPSGPEAFF.

This chain connects TRBV9 to TRBJ2-7; TCRdb outputs TRBD2, but without DNA this stays unchecked. There are 15 residues in the CDR3. Germline assignment: CDR1 SGDLS and CDR2 YYNGEE. This chain's CDR3 is CASSVGWRASYEQYF.

The chain has TRBV12-3 or TRBV12-4 and TRBJ2-7; TCRdb's D gene call, TRBD1, goes unchecked for lack of DNA. CDR3 length: 15 amino acids. This CDR3 is CASSLGGTGNYEQYF.

This rearrangement joins TRBV29-1 to TRBJ2-7; TCRdb lists TRBD1, though no DNA is available to test this call. The CDR3 loop spans 13 amino acids. Germline CDR1 and CDR2: SQVTM and ANQGSEA. The CDR3 reads CSVGGVGAYEQYF.

This chain joins TRBV15 and TRBJ1-2; TCRdb proposes TRBD1, but this gene call is untestable without DNA. CDR1 and CDR2 from the germline V gene are LNHNV and YYDKDF (reference sequence). The CDR3 runs to 15 residues. CDR3 in amino acids: CATSRGDNPNYGYTF.

This chain links TRBV28 with TRBJ1-6; the TCRdb call, TRBD1, lacks DNA for checking. Germline CDR1 and CDR2: MDHEN and SYDVKM. This CDR3 spans 14 amino acids. The CDR3 region is CASSLVGTTSPLHF.

The chain links TRBV11-2 to TRBJ2-7; absent DNA, TCRdb's TRBD2 call cannot be checked. The CDR3 is 16 amino acids. The germline gives CDR1 SGHAT, CDR2 FQNNGV. CDR3 sequence: CASSLVGQVFSYEQYF. Using reference TRBV11-2 and TRBJ2-7 for the parts outside the CDR3, the full variable domain is EAGVAQSPRYKIIEKRQSVAFWCNPISGHATLYWYQQILGQGPKLLIQFQNNGVVDDSQLPKDRFSAERLKGVDSTLKIQPAKLEDSAVYLCASSLVGQVFSYEQYFGPGTRLTVT.

The gene calls are TRBV2 and TRBJ2-1. This CDR3 is built from 15 residues. Looked up from germline, CDR1 is SNHLY and CDR2 is FYNNEI. The CDR3 sequence is CASSESGSSYNEQFF.

V gene TRBV29-1 combines with J gene TRBJ2-7; TCRdb gives TRBD1 as the D gene, but with no DNA this cannot be confirmed. The CDR3 sequence is 11 residues long. Germline assignment: CDR1 SQVTM and CDR2 ANQGSEA. The CDR3: CSVDLGQGLYF.

V usage is TRBV4-3 and J usage is TRBJ2-2. Germline CDR1 LGHNA, CDR2 YSLEER. This CDR3 has 15 residues. CDR3 sequence reads: CASSQTIPITGELFF.

V is TRBV29-1 and J is TRBJ1-1. The CDR3 has 12 amino acids. Germline V gene sequence: CDR1 SQVTM, CDR2 ANQGSEA. CDR3 amino acids: CSVGGGTAEAFF.

This chain links TRBV20-1 with TRBJ2-7. Germline CDR1 is DFQATT and CDR2 is SNEGSKA (reference sequence). The CDR3 has 15 residues. The CDR3 sequence is CSARDLASEPYEQYF.

The chain links TRBV29-1 to TRBJ2-3; TCRdb proposes TRBD2, but this gene call is untestable without DNA. The CDR3 runs to 13 residues. CDR1 SQVTM and CDR2 ANQGSEA come from the germline V gene. CDR3 in amino acids: CSVDPSLADTQYF.

The J gene is TRBJ2-7, the V gene TRBV28; TCRdb lists TRBD1, though no DNA is available to test this call. This CDR3 is 14 amino acids long. The germline V gene encodes CDR1 MDHEN and CDR2 SYDVKM. This chain's CDR3 is CASSFRDSTYEQYF.

This sequence joins TRBV7-9 and TRBJ2-5. Germline V CDR1 and CDR2: SEHNR, FQNEAQ (reference sequence). CDR3 length equals 14 residues. CDR3 sequence: CASSLVGVQETQYF. The full variable domain, rest sourced from reference TRBV7-9 and TRBJ2-5, is DTGVSQNPRHKITKRGQNVTFRCDPISEHNRLYWYRQTLGQGPEFLTYFQNEAQLEKSRLLSDRFSAERPKGSFSTLEIQRTEQGDSAMYLCASSLVGVQETQYFGPGTRLLVL.

The chain combines TRBV10-1 with TRBJ1-1; TCRdb reports TRBD1, a call that lacks DNA to check it against. This CDR3 contains 14 residues. Per the germline V gene, CDR1 is WNHNN and CDR2 is SYGVQD (reference sequence). CDR3: CASSAGTENTEAFF.

The chain is built from TRBV12-3 or TRBV12-4 and TRBJ2-1; TCRdb designates TRBD1, a call that cannot be tested without DNA. CDR3 length equals 15 residues. The chain's CDR3 is CASTRGQDLYNEQFF.

V and J are TRBV29-1 and TRBJ2-3; TCRdb reports TRBD2, a call that lacks DNA to check it against. The CDR3 runs to 15 residues. Germline CDR1 and CDR2: SQVTM and ANQGSEA. CDR3: CSVEEASEYTDTQYF.

The genes are TRBV7-9 and TRBJ1-1; checking the TCRdb D call of TRBD1 is not possible without DNA. CDR3 length: 15 amino acids. Germline V lookup: CDR1 SEHNR, CDR2 FQNEAQ (reference sequence). CDR3: CASSSTDRGNTEAFF.

The V call is TRBV6-2 or TRBV6-3, the J call TRBJ2-1; TCRdb lists TRBD1, though no DNA is available to test this call. This CDR3 contains 17 residues. The germline V gene has CDR1 MNHEY and CDR2 SVGEGT. The chain's CDR3 is CASSSPRLGGTYNEQFF.

The chain has TRBV29-1 and TRBJ1-2; the D call of TRBD1 rests on TCRdb alone, since no DNA is present to check it. Germline V lookup: CDR1 SQVTM, CDR2 ANQGSEA. There are 14 residues in the CDR3. The CDR3 loop is CSVLETENNYGYTF.

V and J are TRBV6-5 and TRBJ1-1; with no DNA, the TCRdb D assignment of TRBD1 cannot be verified. This CDR3 has 15 amino acids. Germline loops: CDR1 MNHEY, CDR2 SVGAGI. The CDR3 sequence is CASRYGAPDQAEAFF.

The genes are TRBV7-9 and TRBJ2-1; TCRdb's D call of TRBD1 is untestable without DNA. There are 17 residues in the CDR3. Per germline, CDR1 SEHNR and CDR2 FQNEAQ (reference sequence). The CDR3 sequence is CASSPQGDGGAYNEQFF.

The chain has TRBV6-4 and TRBJ2-3; TCRdb names TRBD2, which stays unverified in the absence of DNA. The CDR3 is 15 residues long. Germline lookup yields CDR1 MRHNA and CDR2 SNTAGT. The CDR3 is CASSDSGGRADTQYF.

The chain employs TRBV28 and TRBJ2-2; TCRdb calls TRBD1, which cannot be checked without DNA. The germline CDR1 and CDR2 sequences are MDHEN and SYDVKM. The CDR3 consists of 16 residues. The CDR3 spells CASSPGQGPNTGELFF.

V and J are TRBV15 and TRBJ2-3; TCRdb's D call, TRBD2, is unchecked because there is no DNA. Germline V CDR1 and CDR2: LNHNV, YYDKDF (reference sequence). CDR3 length: 15 residues. CDR3 sequence reads: CATTALSGRVDTQYF.

V is TRBV9 and J is TRBJ2-5; the TCRdb D gene call, TRBD2, has no DNA to confirm it. The CDR3 covers 16 residues. CDR1 and CDR2 from the germline V gene are SGDLS and YYNGEE. The CDR3 is CASSEHLAGAGETQYF. Looking up the rest from reference TRBV9 and TRBJ2-5 gives the full variable domain: DSGVTQTPKHLITATGQRVTLRCSPRSGDLSVYWYQQSLDQGLQFLIQYYNGEERAKGNILERFSAQQFPDLHSELNLSSLELGDSALYFCASSEHLAGAGETQYFGPGTRLLVL.

This chain links TRBV7-9 with TRBJ2-1; lacking DNA, the TRBD2 call made by TCRdb goes unchecked. Germline V gene data show CDR1 as SEHNR and CDR2 as FQNEAQ (reference sequence). There are 14 residues in the CDR3. This CDR3 reads CASTPVLAGERKFF.

The chain is built from TRBV29-1 and TRBJ2-7; TCRdb reports TRBD1, a call that lacks DNA to check it against. This CDR3 is 15 amino acids long. Germline V lookup: CDR1 SQVTM, CDR2 ANQGSEA. The CDR3 loop is CSARGATLRGYEQYF.